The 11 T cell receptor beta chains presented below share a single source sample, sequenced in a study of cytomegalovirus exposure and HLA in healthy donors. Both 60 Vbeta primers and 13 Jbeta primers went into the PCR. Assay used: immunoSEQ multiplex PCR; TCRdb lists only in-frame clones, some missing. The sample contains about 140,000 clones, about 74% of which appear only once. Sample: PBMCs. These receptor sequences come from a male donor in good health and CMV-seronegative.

In DNA form, the CDR3 reads TGTGCCAGTAGTACGACTAGAGCCTACGAGCAGTACTTC. Translation: CASSTTRAYEQYF. This rearrangement joins TRBV19 to TRBJ2-7; D is possibly TRBD2 (6 bases). The CDR3 consists of 13 residues. CDR1 LNHDA and CDR2 SQIVND come from the germline V gene (reference sequence). Trimming took 4 bases from V and 2 from J, leaving 9 bases between them. The full variable domain, with the rest looked up from reference TRBV19 and TRBJ2-7, is DGGITQSPKYLFRKEGQNVTLSCEQNLNHDAMYWYRQDPGQGLRLIYYSQIVNDFQKGDIAEGYSVSREKKESFPLTVTSAQKNPTAFYLCASSTTRAYEQYFGPGTRLTVT.

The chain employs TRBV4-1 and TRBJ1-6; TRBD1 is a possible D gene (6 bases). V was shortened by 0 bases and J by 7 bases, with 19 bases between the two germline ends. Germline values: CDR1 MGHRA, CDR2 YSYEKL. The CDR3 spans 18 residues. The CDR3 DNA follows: TGCGCCAGCAGCCAAGATGATGGACAGCCGGGGTGGAATTCACCCCTCCACTTT. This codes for CASSQDDGQPGWNSPLHF.

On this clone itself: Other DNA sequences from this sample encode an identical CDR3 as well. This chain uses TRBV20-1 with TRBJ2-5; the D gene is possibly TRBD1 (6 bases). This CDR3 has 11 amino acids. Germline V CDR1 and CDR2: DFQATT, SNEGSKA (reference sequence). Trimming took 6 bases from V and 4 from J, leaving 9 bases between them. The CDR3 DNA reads TGCAGTGCCCCCAGGGGAGAGACCCAGTACTTC. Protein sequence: CSAPRGETQYF.

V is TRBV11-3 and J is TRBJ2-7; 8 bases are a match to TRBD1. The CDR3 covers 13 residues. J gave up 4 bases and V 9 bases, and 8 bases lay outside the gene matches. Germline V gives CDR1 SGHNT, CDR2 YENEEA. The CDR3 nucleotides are TGTGCCAGGCTGGACAGGGAGGTATACGAGCAGTACTTC. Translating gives CARLDREVYEQYF.

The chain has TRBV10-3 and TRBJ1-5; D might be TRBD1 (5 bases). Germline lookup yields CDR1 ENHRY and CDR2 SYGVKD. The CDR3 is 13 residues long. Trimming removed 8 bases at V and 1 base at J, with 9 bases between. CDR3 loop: CAIRGESNQPQHF. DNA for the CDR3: TGTGCCATCCGGGGGGAGAGCAATCAGCCCCAGCATTTT.

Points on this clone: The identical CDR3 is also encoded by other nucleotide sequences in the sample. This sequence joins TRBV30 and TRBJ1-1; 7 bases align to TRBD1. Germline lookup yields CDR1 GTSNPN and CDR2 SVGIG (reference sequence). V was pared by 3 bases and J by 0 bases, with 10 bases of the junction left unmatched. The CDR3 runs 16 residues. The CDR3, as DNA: TGTGCCTGGAGGGGAAGGGGGCTACTCATGAACACTGAAGCTTTCTTT. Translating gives CAWRGRGLLMNTEAFF.

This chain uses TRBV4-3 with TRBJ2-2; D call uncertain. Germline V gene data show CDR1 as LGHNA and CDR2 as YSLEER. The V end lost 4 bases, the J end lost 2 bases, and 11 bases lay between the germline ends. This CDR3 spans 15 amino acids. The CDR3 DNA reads TGCGCCAGCAGCCCGACTCCACTTAACACCGGGGAGCTGTTTTTT. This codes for CASSPTPLNTGELFF.

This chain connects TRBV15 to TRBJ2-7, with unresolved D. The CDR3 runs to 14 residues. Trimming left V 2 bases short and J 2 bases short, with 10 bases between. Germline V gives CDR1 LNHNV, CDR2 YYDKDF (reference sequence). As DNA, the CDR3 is TGTGCCACCAGCAGAAGTTTCTCGGCCTACGAGCAGTACTTC. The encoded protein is CATSRSFSAYEQYF.

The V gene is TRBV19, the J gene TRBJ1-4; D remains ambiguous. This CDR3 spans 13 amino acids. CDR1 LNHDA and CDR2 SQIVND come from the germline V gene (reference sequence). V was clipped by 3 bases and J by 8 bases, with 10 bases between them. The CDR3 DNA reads TGTGCCAGTAGTATGAGCCGGAGGGAAAAACTGTTTTTT. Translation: CASSMSRREKLFF.

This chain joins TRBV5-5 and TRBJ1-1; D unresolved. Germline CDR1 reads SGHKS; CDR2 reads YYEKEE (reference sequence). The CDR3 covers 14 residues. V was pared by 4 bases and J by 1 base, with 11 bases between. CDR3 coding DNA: TGTGCCAGCAGCCTAGGACTGCCGAACACTGAAGCTTTCTTT. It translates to CASSLGLPNTEAFF.

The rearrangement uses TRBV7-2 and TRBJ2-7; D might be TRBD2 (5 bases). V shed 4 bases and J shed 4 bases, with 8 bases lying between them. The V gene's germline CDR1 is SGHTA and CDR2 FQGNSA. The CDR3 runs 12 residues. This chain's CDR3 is CASSYGLYEQYF. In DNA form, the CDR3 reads TGTGCCAGCAGCTACGGACTGTACGAGCAGTACTTC.